A selection of T cell receptor beta chains follows, all from one sample in a study of shared clonotypes between healthy human individuals. The method was immunoSEQ multiplex PCR; TCRdb's version includes in-frame clones alone and lacks a portion of them. This sample carries more than 2,000,000 clones, 85% to 95% of them seen once, and the ten largest clones take over 0.12%. The specimen was naive CD4+ T cells sorted from blood. The receptor source for this set is a man between 18 and 35 years old in good health. CDR3s include the opening cysteine and the closing phenylalanine or tryptophan. Each record gives: V gene, clone size, J gene, D gene, CDR3 protein, CDR3 DNA. A D gene is named only where the DNA matches it firmly. For some rows the clone size is stated as once, few or many, or as a class when expanded; others skip it.

>TRBV5-6|-|TRBJ1-5|-
CASSLWGLINQPQHF
TGTGCCAGCAGCCTTTGGGGGCTGATAAATCAGCCCCAGCATTTT
>TRBV4-1|-|TRBJ2-2|-
CASSQGDRNTGELFF
TGCGCCAGCAGCCAAGGGGACCGGAACACCGGGGAGCTGTTTTTT
>TRBV10-3|-|TRBJ2-5|TRBD2
CAISPLAGVETQYF
TGTGCCATCAGTCCACTAGCGGGAGTCGAGACCCAGTACTTC
>TRBV6-1|-|TRBJ1-4|TRBD1
CASSEPPTGFREKLFF
TGTGCCAGCAGTGAACCCCCGACAGGGTTTCGTGAAAAACTGTTTTTT
>TRBV6-1|-|TRBJ1-6|TRBD1
CASSVGQGASPLHF
TGTGCCAGCAGTGTGGGACAGGGGGCATCACCCCTCCACTTT
>TRBV2|-|TRBJ2-7|TRBD2
CASSETGGEQYF
TGTGCCAGCAGTGAAACGGGGGGGGAGCAGTACTTC
>TRBV9|-|TRBJ1-2|TRBD1
CASSANLLQGTYGYTF
TGTGCCAGCAGCGCCAACCTACTACAGGGGACCTATGGCTACACCTTC
>TRBV27|-|TRBJ2-3|TRBD1
CASSFTGAKDTQYF
TGTGCCAGCAGTTTTACAGGGGCGAAAGATACGCAGTATTTT
>TRBV7-8|-|TRBJ1-2|-
CASSSRAQQGSRANYGYTF
TGTGCCAGCAGCTCGAGAGCTCAACAGGGTTCTAGAGCTAACTATGGCTACACCTTC
>TRBV5-1|-|TRBJ2-3|-
CASSLVVGGTSTDTQYF
TGCGCCAGCAGCCTGGTGGTCGGCGGGACTAGCACAGATACGCAGTATTTT
>TRBV5-8|-|TRBJ1-1|-
CASSLWDGAVEAFF
TGTGCCAGCAGCTTATGGGACGGAGCAGTTGAAGCTTTCTTT
>TRBV6-5|-|TRBJ2-1|TRBD2
CASSLLAGSGNEQFF
TGTGCCAGCAGCCTACTAGCGGGATCCGGCAATGAGCAGTTCTTC
>TRBV2|-|TRBJ1-4|-
CASSEGGSTNEKLFF
TGTGCCAGCAGTGAAGGCGGCTCAACTAATGAAAAACTGTTTTTT
>TRBV19|few|TRBJ1-6|-
CASSIQGYSPLHF
TGTGCCAGTAGTATTCAGGGATACTCACCCCTCCACTTT
>TRBV25-1|once|TRBJ2-1|TRBD2
CASSGGGTSAYNEQFF
TGTGCCAGCAGTGGGGGGGGGACTAGTGCCTACAATGAGCAGTTCTTC
>TRBV5-4|-|TRBJ1-1|-
CASSYTWDTEAFF
TGTGCCAGCAGCTATACATGGGACACTGAAGCTTTCTTT
>TRBV30|-|TRBJ2-7|-
CAWTSRGYEQYF
TGTGCCTGGACTTCTAGGGGGTACGAGCAGTACTTC
>TRBV6-6|-|TRBJ1-4|-
CASSSLGTTGEKLFF
TGTGCCAGCAGTTCCCTCGGGACCACGGGTGAAAAACTGTTTTTT
>TRBV6-1|-|TRBJ1-2|TRBD1
CASSELTGGLDGYTF
TGTGCCAGCAGTGAACTGACAGGGGGTTTAGATGGCTACACCTTC
>TRBV7-2|once|TRBJ1-1|-
CASSLSPGVDTEAFF
TGTGCCAGCAGCTTATCTCCAGGTGTAGACACTGAAGCTTTCTTT
>TRBV28|-|TRBJ1-5|-
CASARGLLGGNQPQHF
TGTGCCAGCGCGCGTGGGTTACTGGGTGGCAATCAGCCCCAGCATTTT
>TRBV7-2|-|TRBJ1-6|-
CASSPDGKLNSPLHF
TGTGCCAGCAGCCCTGACGGGAAGCTAAATTCACCCCTCCACTTT
>TRBV7-2|-|TRBJ2-3|-
CASRKGDTQYF
TGTGCCAGCAGAAAGGGGGATACGCAGTATTTT
>TRBV6-1|once|TRBJ2-3|-
CASSDRQRSTDTQYF
TGTGCCAGCAGTGATCGACAGAGAAGCACAGATACGCAGTATTTT
>TRBV6-1|-|TRBJ2-7|-
CASTLQGFYEQYF
TGTGCCAGCACTTTGCAGGGTTTCTACGAGCAGTACTTC
>TRBV14|-|TRBJ1-6|-
CASSQDQRSVGGSPLHF
TGTGCCAGCAGCCAAGATCAACGCTCGGTGGGGGGTTCACCCCTCCACTTT
>TRBV7-2|once|TRBJ2-3|-
CASSLNQVLTDTQYF
TGTGCCAGCAGCTTAAACCAAGTCCTCACAGATACGCAGTATTTT
>TRBV5-1|-|TRBJ1-5|-
CASSPDGLYQPQHF
TGCGCCAGCAGCCCCGACGGTTTATATCAGCCCCAGCATTTT
>TRBV7-3|-|TRBJ2-7|-
CASSQLSGEGDYEQYF
TGTGCCAGCAGCCAACTTAGCGGAGAGGGGGATTACGAGCAGTACTTC
>TRBV25-1|once|TRBJ1-6|-
CASRSRDNNNSPLHF
TGTGCCAGCAGGTCCCGGGACAATAATAATTCACCCCTCCACTTT
>TRBV11-2|-|TRBJ2-6|-
CASSLERTAGKFF
TGTGCCAGCAGCTTAGAAAGGACTGCAGGGAAATTTTTC
>TRBV6-1|-|TRBJ1-5|-
CASSDSGGNQPQHF
TGTGCCAGCAGTGATAGCGGTGGCAATCAGCCCCAGCATTTT
>TRBV28|-|TRBJ1-4|-
CASSPGGASEKLFF
TGTGCCAGCAGCCCCGGCGGGGCGAGTGAAAAACTGTTTTTT
>TRBV7-8|-|TRBJ2-3|-
CASSLPGADTQYF
TGTGCCAGCAGCTTACCAGGGGCCGATACGCAGTATTTT
>TRBV5-4|once|TRBJ2-7|-
CASSPVVGGSYEQYF
TGTGCCAGCAGCCCGGTCGTTGGGGGCTCCTACGAGCAGTACTTC
>TRBV7-9|once|TRBJ1-5|-
CASSLVTGSGNQPQHF
TGTGCCAGCAGCTTAGTTACAGGGTCGGGCAATCAGCCCCAGCATTTT
>TRBV19|-|TRBJ1-5|TRBD1
CASSSQQGTYNQPQHF
TGTGCCAGTAGTAGCCAACAGGGGACTTACAATCAGCCCCAGCATTTT
>TRBV28|-|TRBJ2-5|-
CASSPPRALQETQYF
TGTGCCAGCAGTCCCCCACGGGCCCTCCAAGAGACCCAGTACTTC
>TRBV19|-|TRBJ2-7|TRBD2
CASSRGTSRSYEQYF
TGTGCCAGTAGCCGAGGGACTAGTCGATCCTACGAGCAGTACTTC
>TRBV10-3|-|TRBJ1-6|-
CAISESGARNSPLHF
TGTGCCATCAGTGAGTCGGGGGCCCGCAATTCACCCCTCCACTTT
>TRBV27|-|TRBJ2-2|TRBD1
CATGTASYTGELFF
TGTGCCACCGGGACAGCCTCCTACACCGGGGAGCTGTTTTTT
>TRBV18|-|TRBJ1-6|-
CASSPGEGYNSPLHF
TGTGCCAGCTCACCCGGGGAGGGTTATAATTCACCCCTCCACTTT
>TRBV7-8|-|TRBJ2-7|-
CASSLDRAYEQYF
TGTGCCAGCAGCTTAGACAGGGCCTACGAGCAGTACTTC
>TRBV4-3|-|TRBJ2-1|-
CASSQWRNEQFF
TGCGCCAGCAGCCAATGGAGGAATGAGCAGTTCTTC
>TRBV6-1|-|TRBJ1-5|-
CASSEVGQPQHF
TGTGCCAGCAGTGAAGTGGGTCAGCCCCAGCATTTT
>TRBV18|-|TRBJ1-1|-
CASSPPTGRAFF
TGTGCCAGCTCACCACCGACCGGGAGGGCTTTCTTT
>TRBV5-1|few|TRBJ2-7|-
CASSLESLSYEQYF
TGCGCCAGCAGCTTGGAAAGCCTCTCCTACGAGCAGTACTTC
>TRBV27|-|TRBJ2-1|TRBD2
CASSSYSSGGLISYNEQFF
TGTGCCAGCAGTTCTTATTCTAGCGGGGGCCTTATTTCCTACAATGAGCAGTTCTTC
>TRBV7-9|-|TRBJ1-3|-
CASSLKGPGNTIYF
TGTGCCAGCAGCTTAAAAGGCCCTGGAAACACCATATATTTT
>TRBV2|-|TRBJ1-1|-
CASSEQGLTEAFF
TGTGCCAGCAGTGAACAGGGATTGACTGAAGCTTTCTTT
>TRBV7-2|-|TRBJ2-5|TRBD2
CASSFSSGGEETQYF
TGTGCCAGCAGCTTCAGCAGCGGGGGAGAGGAGACCCAGTACTTC
>TRBV6-1|-|TRBJ1-1|-
CASSKSVNTEAFF
TGTGCCAGCAGTAAATCAGTGAACACTGAAGCTTTCTTT
>TRBV9|-|TRBJ2-3|-
CASSGTEPWRDTQYF
TGTGCCAGCAGCGGGACCGAGCCTTGGAGAGATACGCAGTATTTT
>TRBV11-2|-|TRBJ2-3|-
CASSLVGFRPDTQYF
TGTGCCAGCAGCTTAGTGGGGTTTCGTCCAGATACGCAGTATTTT
>TRBV5-1|-|TRBJ1-4|-
CASSLVGGEAGEKLFF
TGCGCCAGCAGCTTGGTTGGAGGGGAAGCGGGGGAAAAACTGTTTTTT